A selection of T cell receptor beta chains follows, all from one sample in a study of shared clonotypes between healthy human individuals. The protocol was immunoSEQ multiplex PCR, while the TCRdb copy is restricted to in-frame clones and leaves out a portion. This repertoire shows millions of clones, 85% to 95% found once; its top ten account for about 0.39%. The source material was naive CD4+ T cells from PBMCs. The receptors were sampled from a man between 18 and 29 years old in good health. Some clones in this sample may be carry-over from other donors' samples. Each CDR3 is given with its conserved first and last residue. Fields, in order: clone size, J gene, D gene, V gene, CDR3 DNA, CDR3 protein. The D gene is left open where the match is weak. Clone size is shown for a subset of rows, as once, few, many or a class of expanded clone.

abundance: NA
j_gene: TRBJ1-1
d_gene: NA
v_gene: TRBV5-1
CDR3nt: TGCGCCAGCAGCCGAGGGACGGGGGGGACTGAAGCTTTCTTT
CDR3aa: CASSRGTGGTEAFF

abundance: NA
j_gene: TRBJ1-2
d_gene: TRBD1
v_gene: TRBV5-4
CDR3nt: TGTGCCAGCAGCAGAGCTCGGGACAGGTCATATGGCTACACCTTC
CDR3aa: CASSRARDRSYGYTF

abundance: NA
j_gene: TRBJ2-3
d_gene: NA
v_gene: TRBV15
CDR3nt: TGTGCCACCAGCTTCCGACAGCCGTTCACAGATACGCAGTATTTT
CDR3aa: CATSFRQPFTDTQYF

abundance: few
j_gene: TRBJ1-1
d_gene: NA
v_gene: TRBV2
CDR3nt: TGTGCCAGCAGGACCGGCTTGACTGAAGCTTTCTTT
CDR3aa: CASRTGLTEAFF

abundance: NA
j_gene: TRBJ2-1
d_gene: TRBD2
v_gene: TRBV7-3
CDR3nt: TGTGCCAGCAGCCCGGTAGCGGGAGTCGGCAATGAGCAGTTCTTC
CDR3aa: CASSPVAGVGNEQFF

abundance: NA
j_gene: TRBJ2-1
d_gene: TRBD1
v_gene: TRBV5-4
CDR3nt: TGTGCCAGCAGCCTTGGGGGACAGGGTTACAATGAGCAGTTCTTC
CDR3aa: CASSLGGQGYNEQFF

abundance: NA
j_gene: TRBJ2-7
d_gene: NA
v_gene: TRBV6-1
CDR3nt: TGTGCCAGCAGTGAAGACAGGTTCGAGCAGTACTTC
CDR3aa: CASSEDRFEQYF

abundance: NA
j_gene: TRBJ1-1
d_gene: NA
v_gene: TRBV5-1
CDR3nt: TGCGCCAGCAGCCGAGGAGGGGACACTGAAGCTTTCTTT
CDR3aa: CASSRGGDTEAFF

abundance: NA
j_gene: TRBJ1-2
d_gene: NA
v_gene: TRBV29-1
CDR3nt: TGCAGCGTTGAAGAAGGGAAACAGGCCTATGGCTACACCTTC
CDR3aa: CSVEEGKQAYGYTF

abundance: NA
j_gene: TRBJ2-6
d_gene: NA
v_gene: TRBV6-6
CDR3nt: TGTGCCAGCAGTTACTCGTCGGGGGCTGCCAACGTCCTGACTTTC
CDR3aa: CASSYSSGAANVLTF

abundance: NA
j_gene: TRBJ1-1
d_gene: NA
v_gene: TRBV19
CDR3nt: TGTGCCAGTTCTCGACCCCTTCAACGGGGAAACACTGAAGCTTTCTTT
CDR3aa: CASSRPLQRGNTEAFF

abundance: NA
j_gene: TRBJ2-7
d_gene: TRBD2
v_gene: TRBV28
CDR3nt: TGTGCCAGCAGTTTAAATAGCGGGAGAGGAGGGGCCTACGAGCAGTACTTC
CDR3aa: CASSLNSGRGGAYEQYF

abundance: NA
j_gene: TRBJ1-5
d_gene: TRBD1
v_gene: TRBV28
CDR3nt: TGTGCCAGCACCCAGGGACAGTTGAGCAATCAGCCCCAGCATTTT
CDR3aa: CASTQGQLSNQPQHF

abundance: NA
j_gene: TRBJ2-7
d_gene: TRBD2
v_gene: TRBV2
CDR3nt: TGTGCCAGCAGTTTAGCGGGAGGCTCGCGTGGCGAGCAGTACTTC
CDR3aa: CASSLAGGSRGEQYF

abundance: NA
j_gene: TRBJ2-2
d_gene: TRBD1
v_gene: TRBV5-1
CDR3nt: TGCGCCAGCAGCTTGCTGACAGGGGTCCCCGGGGAGCTGTTTTTT
CDR3aa: CASSLLTGVPGELFF

abundance: NA
j_gene: TRBJ2-7
d_gene: TRBD2
v_gene: TRBV28
CDR3nt: TGTGCCAGCTATACCGGGGGGGAGGGCTCCTACGAGCAGTACTTC
CDR3aa: CASYTGGEGSYEQYF

abundance: NA
j_gene: TRBJ2-1
d_gene: TRBD1
v_gene: TRBV28
CDR3nt: TGTGCCAGCAGTTTTTACTGGGACAGTGTTTACAATGAGCAGTTCTTC
CDR3aa: CASSFYWDSVYNEQFF

abundance: NA
j_gene: TRBJ2-6
d_gene: NA
v_gene: TRBV5-6
CDR3nt: TGTGCCAGCAGCTTGGGGCCGACCCCCATCTCTGGGGCCAACGTCCTGACTTTC
CDR3aa: CASSLGPTPISGANVLTF

abundance: once
j_gene: TRBJ2-1
d_gene: NA
v_gene: TRBV28
CDR3nt: TGTGCCAGCAGTCTTCCCGGGGCGGGGGCCTCCTACAATGAGCAGTTCTTC
CDR3aa: CASSLPGAGASYNEQFF

abundance: NA
j_gene: TRBJ2-5
d_gene: NA
v_gene: TRBV27
CDR3nt: TGTGCCAGCAGTTTACCCCCTCGGGAGACCCAGTACTTC
CDR3aa: CASSLPPRETQYF

abundance: NA
j_gene: TRBJ2-5
d_gene: TRBD2
v_gene: TRBV4-3
CDR3nt: TGCGCCAGCAGCCAAGCAGCAGCGGGAGGGCCCGGGGAGACCCAGTACTTC
CDR3aa: CASSQAAAGGPGETQYF

abundance: NA
j_gene: TRBJ2-5
d_gene: TRBD2
v_gene: TRBV5-6
CDR3nt: TGTGCCAGCAGCCGATGGGGGACTAGTCAGGAGACCCAGTACTTC
CDR3aa: CASSRWGTSQETQYF

abundance: NA
j_gene: TRBJ1-5
d_gene: TRBD1
v_gene: TRBV2
CDR3nt: TGTGCCAGCAGTGAAGCCATAATCCCCGGGACAGGGGGCATTAGCAATCAGCCCCAGCATTTT
CDR3aa: CASSEAIIPGTGGISNQPQHF

abundance: NA
j_gene: TRBJ1-2
d_gene: NA
v_gene: TRBV5-1
CDR3nt: TGCGCCAGCAGCTCAACAAATAAGGGGGGGCTCTATGGCTACACCTTC
CDR3aa: CASSSTNKGGLYGYTF

abundance: NA
j_gene: TRBJ2-7
d_gene: TRBD1
v_gene: TRBV5-1
CDR3nt: TGCGCCAGCAGCTTGGATCCCGCGGGACAGGGGGTCCACGAGCAGTACTTC
CDR3aa: CASSLDPAGQGVHEQYF

abundance: NA
j_gene: TRBJ1-5
d_gene: NA
v_gene: TRBV15
CDR3nt: TGTGCCACCAGCAGAGACGTAACCACGGTTCAGCCCCAGCATTTT
CDR3aa: CATSRDVTTVQPQHF

abundance: NA
j_gene: TRBJ1-2
d_gene: NA
v_gene: TRBV5-4
CDR3nt: TGTGCCAGCAGCTTCGGTACGCGGATCTTGTATGGCTACACCTTC
CDR3aa: CASSFGTRILYGYTF

abundance: NA
j_gene: TRBJ2-7
d_gene: TRBD1
v_gene: TRBV6-5
CDR3nt: TGTGCCAGCAGCTTTAGGACAGGGGGCCACGAGCAGTACTTC
CDR3aa: CASSFRTGGHEQYF

abundance: NA
j_gene: TRBJ1-4
d_gene: NA
v_gene: TRBV7-9
CDR3nt: TGTGCCAGCAGCTTAGAGGGAGGGGCTAATGAAAAACTGTTTTTT
CDR3aa: CASSLEGGANEKLFF

abundance: NA
j_gene: TRBJ2-2
d_gene: NA
v_gene: TRBV9
CDR3nt: TGTGCCAGCAGCGTAGCGGTGGCCGGGGAGCTGTTTTTT
CDR3aa: CASSVAVAGELFF

abundance: NA
j_gene: TRBJ1-1
d_gene: NA
v_gene: TRBV20-1
CDR3nt: TGCAGTGGGGGAGGGCACACTGAAGCTTTCTTT
CDR3aa: CSGGGHTEAFF